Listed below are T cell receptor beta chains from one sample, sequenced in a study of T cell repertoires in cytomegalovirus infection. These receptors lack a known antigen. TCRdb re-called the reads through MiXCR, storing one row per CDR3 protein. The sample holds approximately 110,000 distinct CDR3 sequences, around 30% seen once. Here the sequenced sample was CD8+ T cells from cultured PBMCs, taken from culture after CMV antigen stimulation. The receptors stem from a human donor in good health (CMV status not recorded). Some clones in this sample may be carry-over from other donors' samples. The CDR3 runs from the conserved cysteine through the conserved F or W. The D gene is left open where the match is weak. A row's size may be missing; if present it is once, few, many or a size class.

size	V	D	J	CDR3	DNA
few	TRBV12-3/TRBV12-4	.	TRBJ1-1	CASSKHGTEAFF	TGTGCCAGCAGCAAACATGGGACTGAAGCTTTCTTT
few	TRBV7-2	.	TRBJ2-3	CASSLVWDGRTDTQYF	TGTGCCAGCAGCTTAGTTTGGGACGGGCGCACAGATACGCAGTATTTT
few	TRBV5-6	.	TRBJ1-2	CASSLGTYDLDGYTF	TGTGCCAGCAGCTTGGGAACTTATGATTTGGATGGCTACACCTTC
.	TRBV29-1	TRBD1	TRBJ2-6	CSVDGGTGSSGANVLTF	TGCAGCGTTGATGGGGGGACAGGCAGCTCTGGGGCCAACGTCCTGACTTTC
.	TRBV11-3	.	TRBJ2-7	CASSLDSIQGREQYF	TGTGCCAGCAGCTTAGATTCTATACAGGGACGCGAGCAGTACTTC
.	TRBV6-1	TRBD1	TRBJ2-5	CASSYRFRGQETQYF	TGTGCCAGCAGTTATCGGTTCAGGGGGCAAGAGACCCAGTACTTC
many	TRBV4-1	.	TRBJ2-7	CASSQWRGGYEQYF	TGCGCCAGCAGCCAATGGAGGGGCGGCTACGAGCAGTACTTC
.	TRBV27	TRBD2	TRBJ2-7	CASTPTSGGSYEQYF	TGTGCCAGCACCCCGACTAGCGGAGGCTCCTACGAGCAGTACTTC
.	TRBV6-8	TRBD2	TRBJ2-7	CASSRGLAYEQYF	TGTGCCAGCAGTCGGGGACTAGCCTACGAGCAGTACTTC
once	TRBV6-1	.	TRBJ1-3	CASSLGLTSGNTIYF	TGTGCCAGCAGTCTGGGACTGACCTCTGGAAACACCATATATTTT
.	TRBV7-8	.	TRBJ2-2	CASSLLWETGELFF	TGTGCCAGCAGCTTACTCTGGGAGACCGGGGAGCTGTTTTTT
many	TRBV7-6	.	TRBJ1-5	CASSLEALNQPQHF	TGTGCCAGCAGCTTAGAGGCCCTGAATCAGCCCCAGCATTTT
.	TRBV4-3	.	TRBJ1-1	CASRGTFEPEAFF	TGCGCCAGCAGGGGGACATTTGAACCTGAAGCTTTCTTT
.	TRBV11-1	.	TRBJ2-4	CASSLVIGQGQNIQYF	TGTGCCAGCAGCTTAGTAATAGGACAAGGTCAAAACATTCAGTACTTC
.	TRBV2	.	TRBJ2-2	CASSEAPYWRGGTTGELFF	TGTGCCAGCAGTGAAGCTCCATATTGGCGCGGCGGAACCACCGGGGAGCTGTTTTTT
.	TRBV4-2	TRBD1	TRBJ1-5	CASSQDTGGYSNQPQHF	TGTGCCAGCAGCCAAGATACAGGGGGTTATAGCAATCAGCCCCAGCATTTT
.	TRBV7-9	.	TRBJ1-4	CASSFRGNPNEKLFF	TGTGCCAGCAGCTTCCGGGGGAACCCTAATGAAAAACTGTTTTTT
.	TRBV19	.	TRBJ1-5	CASSIAGFQHF	TGTGCCAGTAGTATAGCTGGATTCCAGCATTTT
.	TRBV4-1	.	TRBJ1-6	CASSQAGSDSPLHF	TGCGCCAGCAGCCAGGCAGGGTCCGATTCACCCCTCCACTTT
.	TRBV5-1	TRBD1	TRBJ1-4	CASSSSGGTNEKLFF	TGCGCCAGCAGCTCTTCAGGGGGGACTAATGAAAAACTGTTTTTT
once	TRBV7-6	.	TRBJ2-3	CASSSPALSTDTQYF	TGTGCTAGCAGCTCTCCGGCCCTTAGCACAGATACGCAGTATTTT
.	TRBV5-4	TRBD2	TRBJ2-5	CASSLSFSGGLKETQYF	TGTGCCAGCAGCTTGTCGTTTAGCGGGGGCTTAAAAGAGACCCAGTACTTC
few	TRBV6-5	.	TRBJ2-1	CASSYIWNNEQFF	TGTGCCAGCAGTTACATTTGGAACAATGAGCAGTTCTTC
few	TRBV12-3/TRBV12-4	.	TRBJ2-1	CASTSPTAGEFNEQFF	TGTGCCAGCACCTCCCCCACGGCAGGGGAGTTCAATGAGCAGTTCTTC
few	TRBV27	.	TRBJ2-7	CASSRGEATYEQYF	TGTGCCAGCAGCAGAGGGGAGGCGACCTACGAGCAGTACTTC
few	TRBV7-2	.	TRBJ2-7	CASSLGGDSSYEQYF	TGTGCCAGCAGCTTAGGCGGGGACAGCAGTTACGAGCAGTACTTC
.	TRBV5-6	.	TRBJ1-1	CASSSQGSTEAFF	TGTGCCAGCAGCTCGCAGGGAAGCACTGAAGCTTTCTTT
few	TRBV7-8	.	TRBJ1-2	CASSSGGDGYTF	TGTGCCAGCAGCTCAGGTGGGGATGGCTACACCTTC
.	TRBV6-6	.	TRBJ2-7	CASSYSRWTMTYEQYF	TGTGCCAGCAGTTACTCGCGGTGGACTATGACCTACGAGCAGTACTTC
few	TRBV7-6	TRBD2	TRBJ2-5	CASSLEGLASETQYF	TGTGCCAGCAGCTTGGAGGGACTAGCGAGTGAGACCCAGTACTTC
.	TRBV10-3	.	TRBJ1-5	CAISASGSDQPQHF	TGTGCCATCAGCGCTTCAGGATCAGATCAGCCCCAGCATTTT
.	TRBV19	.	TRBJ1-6	CASSETERSSYNSPLHF	TGTGCCAGTAGCGAGACAGAGAGAAGCTCCTATAATTCACCCCTCCACTTT
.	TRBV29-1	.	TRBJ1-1	CSVAQGDFVGTEAFF	TGCAGCGTTGCGCAGGGTGATTTTGTTGGGACTGAAGCTTTCTTT
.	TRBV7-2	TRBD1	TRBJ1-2	CATIGQGNYGYTF	TGTGCCACTATCGGACAGGGAAACTATGGCTACACCTTC
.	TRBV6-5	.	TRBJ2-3	CASSPMGDTQYF	TGTGCCAGCAGTCCCATGGGAGATACGCAGTATTTT
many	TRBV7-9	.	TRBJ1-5	CASSLSLRTDGNQPQHF	TGTGCCAGCAGCTTATCGCTGAGGACAGATGGCAATCAGCCCCAGCATTTT
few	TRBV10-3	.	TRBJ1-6	CAISEIAGALEPLHF	TGTGCCATCAGTGAAATTGCAGGGGCCCTAGAACCCCTCCACTTT
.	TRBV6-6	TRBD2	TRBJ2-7	CASSVGLAGPEQYF	TGTGCCAGCAGCGTTGGACTAGCGGGGCCCGAGCAGTACTTC
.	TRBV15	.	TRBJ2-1	CATSRGISQWGLDEQFF	TGTGCCACCAGCAGAGGAATTTCGCAGTGGGGGTTAGATGAGCAGTTCTTC
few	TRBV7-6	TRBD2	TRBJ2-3	CASSAGGGPSTDTQYF	TGTGCCAGCAGCGCGGGCGGGGGGCCTAGCACAGATACGCAGTATTTT
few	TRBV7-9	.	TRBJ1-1	CASSPYGGGTEAFF	TGTGCCAGCAGCCCTTACGGGGGCGGCACTGAAGCTTTCTTT
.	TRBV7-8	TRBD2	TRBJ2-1	CASSSTGTRINEQFF	TGTGCCAGCAGCAGTACCGGGACTAGGATCAATGAGCAGTTCTTC